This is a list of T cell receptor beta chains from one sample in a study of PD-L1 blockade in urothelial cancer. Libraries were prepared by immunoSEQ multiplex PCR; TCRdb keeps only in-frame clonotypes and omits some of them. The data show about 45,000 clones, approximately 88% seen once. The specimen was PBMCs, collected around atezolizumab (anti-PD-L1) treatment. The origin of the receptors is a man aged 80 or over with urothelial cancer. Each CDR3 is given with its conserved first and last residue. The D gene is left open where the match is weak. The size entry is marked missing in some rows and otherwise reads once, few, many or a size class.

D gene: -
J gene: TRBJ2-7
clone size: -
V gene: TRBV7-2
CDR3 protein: CASSQEGAEQYF
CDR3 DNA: TGTGCCAGCAGCCAGGAGGGGGCCGAGCAGTACTTC

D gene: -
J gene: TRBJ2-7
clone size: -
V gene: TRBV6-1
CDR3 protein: CASNLAASPNEQYF
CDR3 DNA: TGTGCCAGCAATTTAGCGGCGAGCCCCAACGAGCAGTACTTC

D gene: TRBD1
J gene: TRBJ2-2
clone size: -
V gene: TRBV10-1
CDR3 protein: CASSESRGTGGDGELFF
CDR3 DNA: TGCGCCAGCAGTGAGAGCCGGGGAACAGGGGGAGACGGGGAGCTGTTTTTT

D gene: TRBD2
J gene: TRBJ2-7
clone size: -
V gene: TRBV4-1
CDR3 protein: CASSQMPGLAGAYEQYF
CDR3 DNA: TGCGCCAGCAGCCAGATGCCGGGACTAGCGGGAGCCTACGAGCAGTACTTC

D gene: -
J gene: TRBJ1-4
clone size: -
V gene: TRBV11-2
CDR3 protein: CASSLTLYNEKLFF
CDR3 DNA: TGTGCCAGCAGCTTGACTCTATATAATGAAAAACTGTTTTTT

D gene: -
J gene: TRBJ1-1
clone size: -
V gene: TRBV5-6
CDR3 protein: CASSLDRGVPNTEAFF
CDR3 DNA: TGTGCCAGCAGCTTGGATCGCGGGGTTCCGAACACTGAAGCTTTCTTT

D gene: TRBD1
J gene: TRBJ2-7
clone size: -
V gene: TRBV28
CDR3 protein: CASSLLGQGALEQYF
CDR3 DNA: TGTGCCAGCAGTTTATTGGGACAGGGAGCCTTAGAGCAGTACTTC

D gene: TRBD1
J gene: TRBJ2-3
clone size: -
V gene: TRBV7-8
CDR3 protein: CASSLNRGKTDTQYF
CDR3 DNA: TGTGCCAGCAGCTTAAACAGGGGGAAGACAGATACGCAGTATTTT

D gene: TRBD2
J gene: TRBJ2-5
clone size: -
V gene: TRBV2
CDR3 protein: CASRENSGSGETQYF
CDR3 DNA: TGTGCCAGCAGAGAAAATAGCGGGAGCGGGGAGACCCAGTACTTC

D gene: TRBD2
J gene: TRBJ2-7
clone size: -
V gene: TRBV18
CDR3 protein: CASSPGIAGSYEQYF
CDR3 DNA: TGTGCCAGCTCACCCGGGATAGCGGGCTCCTACGAGCAGTACTTC

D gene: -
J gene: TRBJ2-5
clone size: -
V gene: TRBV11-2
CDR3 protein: CASSFGGAGTQYF
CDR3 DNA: TGTGCCAGCAGCTTTGGGGGCGCCGGGACCCAGTACTTC

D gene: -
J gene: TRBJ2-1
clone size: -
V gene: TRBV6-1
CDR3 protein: CASNGRTAANEQFF
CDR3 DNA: TGTGCCAGCAATGGAAGGACAGCGGCTAATGAGCAGTTCTTC

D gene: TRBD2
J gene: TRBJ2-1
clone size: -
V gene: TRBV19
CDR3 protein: CASRNGLAGFYNEQFF
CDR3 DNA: TGTGCCAGTAGAAACGGACTAGCGGGATTCTACAATGAGCAGTTCTTC

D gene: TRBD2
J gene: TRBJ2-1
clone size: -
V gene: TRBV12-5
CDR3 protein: CASGQGTSGSKQFF
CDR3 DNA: TGTGCTAGTGGTCAGGGGACTAGCGGGAGTAAGCAGTTCTTC

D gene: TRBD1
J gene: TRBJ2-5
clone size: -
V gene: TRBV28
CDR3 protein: CASSFRDRETQYF
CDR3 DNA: TGTGCCAGCAGTTTCCGGGACAGGGAGACCCAGTACTTC

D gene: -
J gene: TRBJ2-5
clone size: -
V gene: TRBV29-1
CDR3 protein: CSVVQVVGETQYF
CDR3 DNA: TGCAGCGTTGTACAGGTAGTAGGGGAGACCCAGTACTTC

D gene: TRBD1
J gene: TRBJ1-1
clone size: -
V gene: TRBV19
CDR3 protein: CASSRDRNTEAFF
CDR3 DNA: TGTGCCAGTAGTCGGGACAGGAACACTGAAGCTTTCTTT

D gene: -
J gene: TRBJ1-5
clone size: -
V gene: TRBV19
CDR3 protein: CASSKWTDQPQHF
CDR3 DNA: TGTGCCAGTAGTAAGTGGACAGATCAGCCCCAGCATTTT

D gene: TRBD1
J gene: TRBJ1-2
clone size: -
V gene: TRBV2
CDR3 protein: CASTITGDYGYTF
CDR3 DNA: TGTGCCAGCACTATCACAGGGGACTATGGCTACACCTTC

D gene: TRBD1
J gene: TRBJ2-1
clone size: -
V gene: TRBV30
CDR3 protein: CAWSVPDRVRYNEQFF
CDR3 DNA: TGTGCCTGGAGTGTACCCGACAGGGTGAGATACAATGAGCAGTTCTTC

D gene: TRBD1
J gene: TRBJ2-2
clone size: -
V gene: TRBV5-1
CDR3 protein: CASSLPGGNTGELFF
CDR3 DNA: TGCGCCAGCAGCTTGCCAGGGGGGAACACCGGGGAGCTGTTTTTT

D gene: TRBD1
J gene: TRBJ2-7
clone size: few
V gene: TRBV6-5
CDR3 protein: CASRTGTGGSYEQYF
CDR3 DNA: TGTGCCAGCAGGACCGGGACAGGTGGCTCCTACGAGCAGTACTTC

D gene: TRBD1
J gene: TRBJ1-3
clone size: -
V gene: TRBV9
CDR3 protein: CASSPQAGGRSSGNTIYF
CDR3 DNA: TGTGCCAGCAGCCCCCAGGCAGGGGGCCGCAGCTCTGGAAACACCATATATTTT

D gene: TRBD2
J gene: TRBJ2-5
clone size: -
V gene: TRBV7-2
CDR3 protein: CASSMNPGGETQYF
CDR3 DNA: TGTGCCAGCAGCATGAACCCGGGGGGTGAGACCCAGTACTTC

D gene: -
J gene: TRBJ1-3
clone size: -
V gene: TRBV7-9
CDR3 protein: CASSLPRGAGNTIYF
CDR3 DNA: TGTGCCAGCAGCTTACCGAGAGGCGCTGGAAACACCATATATTTT

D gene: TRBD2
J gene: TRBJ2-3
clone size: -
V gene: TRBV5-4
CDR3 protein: CASSPPAGGSHPSTDTQYF
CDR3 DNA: TGTGCCAGCAGCCCCCCAGCGGGAGGCTCACACCCTAGCACAGATACGCAGTATTTT

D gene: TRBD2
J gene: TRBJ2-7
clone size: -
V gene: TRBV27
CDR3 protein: CASSLTSGIGEQYF
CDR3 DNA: TGTGCCAGCAGCTTGACTAGCGGGATAGGTGAGCAGTACTTC

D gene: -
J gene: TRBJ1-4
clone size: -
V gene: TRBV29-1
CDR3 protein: CSVETVDNEKLFF
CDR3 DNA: TGCAGCGTTGAAACAGTCGATAATGAAAAACTGTTTTTT

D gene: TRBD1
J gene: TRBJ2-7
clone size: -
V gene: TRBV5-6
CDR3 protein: CASSSMGTGYYEQYF
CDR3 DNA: TGTGCCAGCAGCTCCATGGGGACAGGATACTACGAGCAGTACTTC

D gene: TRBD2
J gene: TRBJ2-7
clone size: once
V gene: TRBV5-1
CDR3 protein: CASSLAWTSGSSNEQYF
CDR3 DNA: TGCGCCAGCAGCTTGGCCTGGACTAGCGGGAGTTCCAACGAGCAGTACTTC

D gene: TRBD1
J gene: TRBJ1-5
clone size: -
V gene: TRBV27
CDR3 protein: CASSPLPGGTLSNQPQHF
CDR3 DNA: TGTGCCAGCAGCCCCCTTCCAGGGGGAACACTTAGCAATCAGCCCCAGCATTTT

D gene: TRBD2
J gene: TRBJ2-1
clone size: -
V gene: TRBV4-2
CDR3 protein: CASSQASGSSDEQFF
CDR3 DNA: TGTGCCAGCAGCCAAGCTAGCGGGAGTTCCGATGAGCAGTTCTTC

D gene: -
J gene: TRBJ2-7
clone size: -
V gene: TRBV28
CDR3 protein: CASSFHQGEQYF
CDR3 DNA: TGTGCCAGCAGTTTCCATCAGGGGGAGCAGTACTTC

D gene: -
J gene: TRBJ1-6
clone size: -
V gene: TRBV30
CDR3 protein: CAWRSDSENSPLHF
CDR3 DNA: TGTGCCTGGAGATCGGATTCGGAGAATTCACCCCTCCACTTT

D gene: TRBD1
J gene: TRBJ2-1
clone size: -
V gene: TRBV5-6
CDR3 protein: CASSLEWTGHITNEQFF
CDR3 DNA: TGTGCCAGCAGCTTGGAATGGACAGGGCATATTACAAATGAGCAGTTCTTC

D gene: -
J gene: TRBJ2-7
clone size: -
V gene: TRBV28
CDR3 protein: CASTPGGANEQYF
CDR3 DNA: TGTGCCAGCACCCCTGGAGGGGCTAATGAGCAGTACTTC

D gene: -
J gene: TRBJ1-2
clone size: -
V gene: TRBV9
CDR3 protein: CASSVLSGDYGYTF
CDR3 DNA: TGTGCCAGCAGCGTACTATCGGGGGACTATGGCTACACCTTC